These T cell receptor beta chains were read from a single sample in a study of blood T cell repertoires in COVID-19. Profiled with immunoSEQ multiplex PCR; TCRdb holds only in-frame clones, not every one. This table holds 350,000 to 450,000 clones, around nine tenths found once. What was sequenced was peripheral blood. The receptor source for this set is a human donor in a cohort sampled during active COVID-19. Both conserved end residues are part of each CDR3. A D gene is named only where the DNA matches it firmly. Where a row states a size, it is once, few, many or the class of an expanded clone; other rows omit it.

clone_size,v_call,d_call,j_call,cdr3_length,cdr3_aa,cdr3_nt
few,TRBV5-6,TRBD1,TRBJ1-6,16,CASSLRGGADNSPLHF,TGTGCCAGCAGCTTGAGAGGGGGCGCCGATAATTCACCCCTCCACTTT
-,TRBV6-5,-,TRBJ1-2,14,CASIKSAGDYGYTF,TGTGCCAGCATCAAGAGCGCAGGGGACTATGGCTACACCTTC
-,TRBV28,-,TRBJ1-2,14,CASSRRTGQGGYTF,TGTGCCAGCAGTCGCCGGACCGGCCAGGGTGGCTACACCTTC
-,TRBV7-9,-,TRBJ2-3,17,CASSFAFDLGRADTQYF,TGTGCCAGCAGCTTCGCTTTCGATTTAGGGCGGGCAGATACGCAGTATTTT
few,TRBV19,-,TRBJ2-2,15,CASSIAGSFPGELFF,TGTGCCAGTAGTATAGCTGGTAGTTTTCCCGGGGAGCTGTTTTTT
-,TRBV19,-,TRBJ2-6,15,CASSIRSSGANVLTF,TGTGCCAGTAGTATTAGGAGCTCTGGGGCCAACGTCCTGACTTTC
-,TRBV29-1,-,TRBJ2-2,15,CSVETVPGNTGELFF,TGCAGCGTCGAGACAGTGCCAGGGAACACCGGGGAGCTGTTTTTT
-,TRBV6-1,-,TRBJ2-6,14,CASRGQPGANVLTF,TGTGCCAGCAGGGGCCAGCCTGGGGCCAACGTCCTGACTTTC
-,TRBV3-1/TRBV3-2,TRBD1,TRBJ1-6,15,CASSFNTGVNSPLHF,TGTGCCAGCAGCTTCAATACAGGGGTAAATTCACCCCTCCACTTT
-,TRBV11-1,TRBD1,TRBJ2-6,16,CASSFRTGSGANVLTF,TGTGCCAGCAGCTTCAGGACAGGTTCTGGGGCCAACGTCCTGACTTTC
-,TRBV11-2,-,TRBJ2-1,14,CASSLGTRGHEQFF,TGTGCCAGCAGCTTAGGTACGCGGGGGCATGAGCAGTTCTTC
-,TRBV5-1,TRBD1,TRBJ1-2,15,CASSDEDRGQVGYTF,TGCGCCAGCAGCGACGAGGACAGGGGGCAAGTTGGCTACACCTTC
-,TRBV5-1,TRBD2,TRBJ2-1,18,CASSYSGTSGSLVGEQFF,TGCGCCAGCAGTTACTCCGGGACTAGCGGGAGCCTGGTAGGTGAGCAGTTCTTC